This is a list of T cell receptor beta chains from one sample in a study of CD8+ T cells in alopecia areata. The table came from immunoSEQ multiplex PCR; TCRdb's copy has only in-frame clones and leaves some out. Here the sample spans about 76,000 clones, around 61% being singletons. Material: CD8+ T cells sorted from blood, obtained at week 24, from a patient treated with tofacitinib. The receptors stem from a human donor with alopecia areata. Each CDR3 is given with its conserved first and last residue. The order of the fields is D gene, J gene, clone size, V gene, CDR3 protein, CDR3 DNA. A D gene is named only where the DNA matches it firmly. Part of the rows lack a size; the others show once, few, many or a class for expanded clones.

>.|TRBJ2-4|few|TRBV5-4
CASSLAEGALAKNIQYF
TGTGCCAGCAGCTTGGCAGAAGGGGCCTTAGCCAAAAACATTCAGTACTTC
>TRBD1|TRBJ1-5|.|TRBV27
CASSSQGPQPQHF
TGTGCCAGCAGTTCACAGGGGCCTCAGCCCCAGCATTTT
>.|TRBJ2-7|few|TRBV29-1
CSVELAPSSYEQYF
TGCAGCGTTGAACTCGCGCCGAGCTCCTACGAGCAGTACTTC
>TRBD1|TRBJ2-2|.|TRBV29-1
CSVEDWAGGDTGELFF
TGCAGCGTTGAAGATTGGGCAGGGGGCGACACCGGGGAGCTGTTTTTT
>.|TRBJ2-5|.|TRBV5-5
CASSLEGETQYF
TGTGCCAGCAGCTTAGAGGGGGAGACCCAGTACTTC
>.|TRBJ2-3|.|TRBV6-1
CASSEAPGSTTDTQYF
TGTGCCAGCAGTGAAGCCCCCGGGTCGACCACAGATACGCAGTATTTT
>.|TRBJ1-5|few|TRBV7-3
CASSQAPGKRNQPQHF
TGTGCCAGCAGCCAGGCCCCGGGGAAGCGCAATCAGCCCCAGCATTTT
>.|TRBJ1-1|.|TRBV30
CAWSVGRGTEAFF
TGTGCCTGGAGTGTTGGGAGGGGAACTGAAGCTTTCTTT
>.|TRBJ1-6|.|TRBV10-3
CAISGPDGDSPLHF
TGTGCCATCAGTGGACCGGACGGTGATTCACCCCTCCACTTT
>.|TRBJ2-5|few|TRBV28
CASSHRVRQGETQYF
TGTGCCAGCAGTCATAGGGTCCGACAAGGCGAGACCCAGTACTTC
>.|TRBJ1-1|few|TRBV6-5
CASSYSGIMNTEAFF
TGTGCCAGCAGTTACTCAGGGATTATGAACACTGAAGCTTTCTTT
>TRBD2|TRBJ2-1|few|TRBV4-3
CASSQEYNLAGLLSSYNEQFF
TGCGCCAGCAGCCAAGAGTATAATCTAGCGGGCCTCTTGAGCTCCTACAATGAGCAGTTCTTC
>TRBD2|TRBJ2-5|.|TRBV28
CASSLTMGLAGPEQYF
TGTGCCAGCAGTTTAACGATGGGACTAGCGGGACCAGAGCAGTACTTC
>.|TRBJ1-1|.|TRBV6-5
CASSWGQNTEAFF
TGTGCCAGCAGCTGGGGACAAAACACTGAAGCTTTCTTT
>TRBD1|TRBJ2-7|.|TRBV13
CASSSLGQGFYEQYF
TGTGCCAGCAGCTCCCTAGGACAGGGATTCTACGAGCAGTACTTC
>.|TRBJ1-1|.|TRBV5-6
CASSLGQTKNTEAFF
TGTGCCAGCAGCTTGGGACAAACAAAGAACACTGAAGCTTTCTTT
>.|TRBJ2-7|few|TRBV21-1
CAPKGGSYEQYF
TGTGCCCCTAAAGGGGGATCCTACGAGCAGTACTTC
>TRBD1|TRBJ1-2|.|TRBV29-1
CSVVGGEDYGYTF
TGCAGCGTTGTAGGGGGCGAGGACTATGGCTACACCTTC
>.|TRBJ2-1|.|TRBV16
CASSTLAPPWYNEQFF
TGTGCCAGCAGTACGCTGGCGCCCCCGTGGTACAATGAGCAGTTCTTC